This is a list of T cell receptor beta chains from one sample in a study of T cells after yellow fever vaccination. TCRdb redid the calling of the 5' RACE reads with MiXCR, one entry per CDR3 protein. The data hold 450,000 to 600,000 distinct CDR3 sequences, with 17% observed a single time. The sample consisted of PBMCs, taken 4 to 6 days after the first yellow fever vaccination. These receptors were obtained from a man between 18 and 35 years old who received the YFV17D yellow fever vaccine. Each CDR3 is given with its conserved first and last residue. The D gene is left open where the match is weak. Size is omitted from some rows. Given values are once, few, many or a class for expanded clones.

D: NA
J: TRBJ1-2
size: few
V: TRBV2
CDR3: CANREDYGYTF
DNA: TGTGCCAACAGGGAAGACTATGGCTACACCTTC

D: NA
J: TRBJ1-1
size: few
V: TRBV5-1
CDR3: CASSPSSGTEAFF
DNA: TGCGCCAGCAGTCCCTCCTCGGGGACTGAAGCTTTCTTT

D: NA
J: TRBJ1-1
size: few
V: TRBV28
CDR3: CASSLALTEAFF
DNA: TGTGCCAGCAGTTTAGCGCTCACTGAAGCTTTCTTT

D: TRBD2
J: TRBJ2-5
size: NA
V: TRBV30
CDR3: CAWSLTGTSWETQYF
DNA: TGTGCCTGGAGCCTAACCGGGACTAGCTGGGAGACCCAGTACTTC

D: NA
J: TRBJ1-1
size: few
V: TRBV10-3
CDR3: CAIRQGSELMNTEAFF
DNA: TGTGCCATCAGGCAGGGATCAGAATTGATGAACACTGAAGCTTTCTTT

D: NA
J: TRBJ1-2
size: NA
V: TRBV15
CDR3: CATSRAIEGPRYTF
DNA: TGTGCCACCAGCAGAGCAATTGAGGGGCCTCGCTACACCTTC

D: NA
J: TRBJ1-5
size: NA
V: TRBV7-6
CDR3: CASSSHTGSNQPQHF
DNA: TGTGCCAGCAGCTCACACACGGGCAGCAATCAGCCCCAGCATTTT

D: TRBD2
J: TRBJ2-1
size: NA
V: TRBV7-9
CDR3: CASSLGLGRYNEQFF
DNA: TGTGCCAGCAGCCTGGGACTAGGGAGGTACAATGAGCAGTTCTTC

D: NA
J: TRBJ1-3
size: few
V: TRBV7-3
CDR3: CASSLYPAGNTIYF
DNA: TGTGCCAGCAGCTTATACCCCGCGGGAAACACCATATATTTT

D: NA
J: TRBJ1-2
size: NA
V: TRBV7-2
CDR3: CASSLVPGPAYGYTF
DNA: TGTGCCAGCAGCTTAGTACCAGGGCCGGCGTATGGCTACACCTTC

D: NA
J: TRBJ1-1
size: few
V: TRBV5-5
CDR3: CASSQNAARAEAFF
DNA: TGTGCCAGCAGCCAGAACGCGGCGAGGGCTGAAGCTTTCTTT